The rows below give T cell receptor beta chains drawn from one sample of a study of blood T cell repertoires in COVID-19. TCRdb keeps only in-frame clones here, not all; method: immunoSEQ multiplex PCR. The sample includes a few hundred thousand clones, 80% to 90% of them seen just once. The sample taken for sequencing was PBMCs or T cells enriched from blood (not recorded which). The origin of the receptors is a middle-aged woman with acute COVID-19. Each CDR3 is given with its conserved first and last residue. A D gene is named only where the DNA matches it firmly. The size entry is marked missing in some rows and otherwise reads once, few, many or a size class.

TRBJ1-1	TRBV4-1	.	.	TGCGCCAGCAGCCAAGGTGACTACTATCCGAACACTGAAGCTTTCTTT	CASSQGDYYPNTEAFF
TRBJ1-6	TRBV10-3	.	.	TGTGCCATCAGCCCCGGGAGTTATAATTCACCCCTCCACTTT	CAISPGSYNSPLHF
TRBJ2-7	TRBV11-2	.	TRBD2	TGTGCCAGCAGCTTAGGTGGACCCCTAGCGGGAGTTTTATTCGACGAGCAGTACTTC	CASSLGGPLAGVLFDEQYF
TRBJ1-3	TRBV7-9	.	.	TGTGCCAGCAGCTCCGTCGGTAGCTCTGGAAACACCATATATTTT	CASSSVGSSGNTIYF
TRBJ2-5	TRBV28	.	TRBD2	TGTGCCAGCAGGGGGACTAGCGGCCAAGAGACCCAGTACTTC	CASRGTSGQETQYF
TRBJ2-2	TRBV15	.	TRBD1	TGTGCCACCAGCAGAGAGTTAGGGACAGGGACGAACACCGGGGAGCTGTTTTTT	CATSRELGTGTNTGELFF
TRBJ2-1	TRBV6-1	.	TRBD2	TGTGCCAGCAGTGAATGGACTAGCGGGAGGTCGAGGTACAATGAGCAGTTCTTC	CASSEWTSGRSRYNEQFF
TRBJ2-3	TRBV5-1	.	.	TGCGCCAGCAGCCCAGGGGGACTGGGGATAGATACGCAGTATTTT	CASSPGGLGIDTQYF
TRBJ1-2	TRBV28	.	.	TGTGCCAGCAGTTTATTAGGAGGGGGAGGGTATGGCTACACCTTC	CASSLLGGGGYGYTF
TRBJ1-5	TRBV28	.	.	TGTGCCATCCTGAGCCCCCCCCGGCCCCAGCATTTT	CAILSPPRPQHF
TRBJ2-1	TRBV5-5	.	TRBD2	TGTGCCAGCAGCCTCGGGACTAGCGGGAGGGCCAACTATGAGCAGTTCTTC	CASSLGTSGRANYEQFF
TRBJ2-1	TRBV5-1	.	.	TGCGCCAGCAGTTGGAGTACCTCGGAGGCCCGTGGTGAGCAGTTCTTC	CASSWSTSEARGEQFF
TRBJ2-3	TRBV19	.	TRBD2	TGTGCCAGTAGTTGGGCTAGCGGGAGGGCTGGCACAGATACGCAGTATTTT	CASSWASGRAGTDTQYF
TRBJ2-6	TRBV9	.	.	TGTGCCAGCAGCGTAGCGGGAAGTACTTCTGGGGCCAACGTCCTGACTTTC	CASSVAGSTSGANVLTF
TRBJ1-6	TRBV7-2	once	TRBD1	TGTGCCAGCAGCAAGTGGGACAGCAATTCACCCCTCCACTTT	CASSKWDSNSPLHF